This T cell receptor (beta chain) originates from a study of blood T cells in healthy people across ages (dated by TCRdb to 2014 to 2015). About the full investigation: Template switching captured roughly one uniquely barcoded TCR beta cDNA molecule per two T cells in model experiments. Age-related changes in TCR beta repertoire diversity were measured in the study by deep sequencing normalized with unique cDNA molecular identifiers. The donors were split into four age groups: young (average approximately 16 years), middle-aged (roughly 40), aged (62) and long-lived (approximately 80). Donors of different ages were randomly distributed across sequencing lanes to avoid experimental bias. For two donors (one aged 18 to 29 and one aged 80 or older), the study analyzed two additional independent replicas of 1 million unique cDNA reads from the same blood draw.

The library was prepared using 5' RACE. Instrument on record: Illumina HiSeq 2500. The second PCR ran for roughly 6 to 11 cycles and used a J-beta primer mix along with a sample-barcoded 5' primer. A unique molecular identifier was introduced onto each TCR beta cDNA molecule by a template-switch 5' adaptor carrying 12 random nucleotides. Each sample yielded at least 3 million CDR3-containing paired-end reads. First-strand cDNA synthesis was performed from all RNA using the Mint cDNA synthesis kit, with priming by a TRBC-specific oligonucleotide. Following uracil-DNA glycosylase treatment, all cDNA underwent a first 18-cycle PCR with the universal primers M1SS and BC2_uni_R. From the authors' description of their analysis: Normalization of each sample was performed by random selection of 1 million high-quality reads, each carrying a distinct molecular identifier. Instead of being binned into consensus sequences, reads that shared molecular identifiers were thrown out. MiTCR, with a Q25 quality threshold and the strictest error-elimination algorithm, was used for CDR3 identification, clonotype clustering and error correction. A nonparametric unseen species model with Euler transformation was used to estimate a lower bound on total TCR beta diversity. TCRdb passed the public sequencing reads through fastp at Q25 and MiXCR, retaining productive beta sequences. Every distinct CDR3 protein forms one entry, paired with its most common genes and DNA. The V and J calls, along with clone size, are taken from TCRdb and not from the paper's own processing. This sample gives approximately 1.5 million distinct CDR3 sequences in total; around 36% of them show up just once. The biggest ten clones account for 11% of the sample.

From a lookup of the germline V gene (reference sequence), CDR1 and CDR2 are WNHNN and SYGVQD. V gives up 8 bases and J gives up 4 bases, and the segment between their germline ends measures 15 bases. The CDR3 numbers 13 residues from cysteine through phenylalanine. The read is trimmed to its CDR3 DNA, 39 bases read in frame from base 1. The roughly 38 donors, aged 6 to 90 years, were systemically healthy Caucasian individuals from Russia. Approximately 9.3 milliliters of peripheral blood were drawn from each donor into EDTA-treated Vacutainer tubes. Ficoll-Paque density-gradient centrifugation was used to isolate PBMCs, with at least 7 million per sample. Trizol reagent was used to extract total RNA from PBMCs, with at least 6 micrograms per sample. For every donor, flow cytometry on a PBMC aliquot measured the percentage of naive CD45RAhigh/CD27high T cells. This clonotype was detected only a few times. This clone's antigen is unknown. No base-level quality is on record; no much larger clone is a single base apart.

Results the study describes overall, beyond this receptor: Donor CMV infection status was unknown, potentially confounding age-related changes in expanded clonotypes. The percentage of naive T cells measured by flow cytometry correlated strongly with observed TCR beta diversity. Compared with the aged group, more naive CD4+ T cells, fewer expanded clones and increased TCR diversity were shown by the long-lived group, suggesting age selection. Estimates of total diversity based on one million sequenced T cells were considered lower bounds and underestimates. Observed TCR beta diversity per million T cells fell roughly linearly with age, and a significant reduction was already apparent by age around 39. Since profiling was done on bulk unsorted PBMCs, naive and antigen-experienced compartments could not be conclusively compared.

The clonotype comes from a woman aged 25 to 39 in good health. The V and J genes are TRBV10-1 and TRBJ2-7; 5 matching bases give a weak D call of TRBD2. The sequencing input was blood. The DNA sequence reads TGCGCCAGCGCACGGGGTCACCAGTACGAGCAGTACTTC. Its translation reads: CASARGHQYEQYF.